The 7 T cell receptor beta chains in this list originate from one sample, sequenced in a study of T cell responses to AZD1222 COVID-19 vaccine. Sequenced by immunoSEQ multiplex PCR; TCRdb stores in-frame clones only, minus some. Of about 120,000 clones in the sample, approximately 85% were seen once. The source material was peripheral blood, sampled on day 0 of AZD1222 vaccination. The receptor set was obtained from an adult in good health.

The rearrangement uses TRBV20-1 and TRBJ2-7; D could derive from TRBD1 or TRBD2 (5 bases each). The ends were cut back, 6 bases at V and 4 bases at J, with 10 bases in the middle. The CDR3 covers 11 residues. CDR1 is DFQATT, CDR2 SNEGSKA, per germline (reference sequence). In DNA form, the CDR3 reads TGCAGTGCCCAGGGAGCATACGAGCAGTACTTC. Amino acid sequence: CSAQGAYEQYF.

The genes are TRBV18 and TRBJ2-7, with D hard to call. The germline V and J ends were trimmed by 3 bases and 7 bases, with 10 bases remaining between them. Germline assignment: CDR1 KGHSH and CDR2 LQKENI. The CDR3 is 12 residues long. The CDR3 coding sequence is TGTGCCAGCTCACCCCCCTCTAGGGAGCAGTACTTC. The encoded protein is CASSPPSREQYF.

Note on this clone: Other DNA sequences in this specimen translate into the identical CDR3. The CDR3 DNA reads TGTGCCAGCTCACCAGGGCAGGATAATTCACCCCTCCACTTT. It encodes CASSPGQDNSPLHF. The V call is TRBV18, the J call TRBJ1-6; D uncertain. CDR3 length: 14 residues. V was clipped by 2 bases and J by 5 bases, with 7 bases between them. CDR1 is KGHSH, CDR2 LQKENI, per germline.

This clone has a single count. This chain's CDR3 is CASSPRGLQGSDTIYF. The CDR3 DNA sequence: TGCGCCAGCAGCCCCCGGGGTTTACAGGGCTCCGACACCATATATTTT. V and J are TRBV5-1 and TRBJ1-3; a weak D match, TRBD1 (6 bases). The length of the CDR3 is 16 residues. The germline V gene encodes CDR1 SGHRS and CDR2 YFSETQ. Trimming shortened V by 4 bases and J by 8 bases, and 22 bases separated the two germline ends.

This rearrangement joins TRBV5-1 to TRBJ1-3; the D is unclear. Germline V gene data show CDR1 as SGHRS and CDR2 as YFSETQ. The ends were cut back, 7 bases at V and 0 bases at J, with 11 bases in the middle. The CDR3 has 14 amino acids. DNA for the CDR3: TGCGCCAGCGCCGCTGAGAGCTCTGGAAACACCATATATTTT. It translates to CASAAESSGNTIYF.

The chain has TRBV30 and TRBJ1-6, with D hard to call. V was shortened by 4 bases and J by 0 bases, with 13 bases between the two germline ends. The CDR3 covers 16 residues. Germline CDR1 is GTSNPN and CDR2 is SVGIG (reference sequence). CDR3 amino acids: CAWNAGWSSYNSPLHF. For the CDR3, the DNA is TGTGCCTGGAACGCAGGATGGAGCTCCTATAATTCACCCCTCCACTTT. Supplemented by reference TRBV30 and TRBJ1-6, the full variable domain reads SQTIHQWPATLVQPVGSPLSLECTVEGTSNPNLYWYRQAAGRGLQLLFYSVGIGQISSEVPQNLSASRPQDRQFILSSKKLLLSDSGFYLCAWNAGWSSYNSPLHFGNGTRLTVT.

This CDR3 is CASSPFQGTWSPLHF. CDR3 bases: TGTGCCAGCAGCCCTTTTCAGGGGACTTGGTCACCCCTCCACTTT. The V call is TRBV3-1 (or the pseudogene TRBV3-2), the J call TRBJ1-6; possible D gene TRBD1, 6 bases. Germline-derived CDR1 and CDR2 are LGHDT and YNNKEL (reference sequence). The V end was cut by 4 bases, the J end by 10 bases, with 17 bases between. This CDR3 has 15 residues.